Sequencing of this T cell receptor (beta chain) was carried out in a study of radiotherapy plus CTLA-4 blockade in lung cancer. Whole-study results and caveats: Early blood T cell clone dynamics reportedly forecast response best, with interferon-beta.

Sequencing was performed with immunoSEQ multiplex PCR; in TCRdb, only in-frame clones are kept and a portion is missing. The profile covers 62,000 or so clones, with 65% to 80% appearing a single time and more than 8.5% taken by the ten largest. CDR1 and CDR2 from the germline V gene are MGHRA and YSYEKL. The CDR3 is 18 amino acids. Trimming pared 3 bases from V and 2 bases from J, leaving 17 bases between. There are a few counts of this clone. Its antigen is unidentified. The chain combines TRBV4-1 with TRBJ2-6; D may be TRBD1 (5 bases). This specimen consisted of peripheral blood, obtained from a patient treated with radiotherapy plus ipilimumab. This receptor was obtained from a human donor with non-small cell lung cancer who had a complete response to radiotherapy plus ipilimumab. The CDR3 here is CASSHLDMGFTGANVLTF. The CDR3 nucleotides are TGCGCCAGCAGCCACCTGGACATGGGGTTTACTGGGGCCAACGTCCTGACTTTC.